The subject of this entry is one TCR beta chain. This CDR3 has 16 residues. The J segment lost 5 bases and the V segment lost 4 bases, leaving 8 bases of the junction unmatched. CDR1 and CDR2 from the germline V gene are LGHDT and YNNKEL (reference sequence). As processed by the authors: Reference gene primer amplification gave estimated nucleated cell counts. Sequencing was performed with immunoSEQ multiplex PCR; in TCRdb, only in-frame clones are kept and a portion is missing. V and J calls and clone size follow that table, whereas D and trimming were derived from the DNA. Among roughly 190,000 clones listed, roughly four fifths were seen once. This sample stems from a study of blood T cell repertoires in COVID-19. Study information: Sources were T cells, B-cell-depleted T cells, or PBMCs; the material itself was cDNA or gDNA.

Cohort allocation depended upon clinical history that participants reported. This TCR derives from a man in his forties who had recovered from COVID-19. The rearrangement links TRBV3-1 (or the pseudogene TRBV3-2) to TRBJ2-5; 12 bases agree with TRBD1. The sequenced sample consisted of PBMCs or T cells enriched from blood (not recorded which). CDR3 loop: CASSRSGTGGLETQYF. The CDR3 nucleotides read TGTGCCAGCAGCCGATCCGGGACAGGGGGCTTGGAGACCCAGTACTTC.